A selection of T cell receptor beta chains follows, all from one sample in a study of HIV-infected patients and healthy controls. Via MiXCR, TCRdb re-called the 5' RACE reads, giving one row per CDR3 protein. The sample includes roughly 20,000 distinct CDR3 sequences, 15% to 20% of them seen just once. The specimen sequenced was CD8+ T cells from blood. The origin of the receptors is a human donor in good health. Each CDR3 is given without its conserved first and last residue. Expanded clones are given a class, and other clones once, few, many or no size at all.

j_call clone_size v_call cdr3_aa
TRBJ2-4 few TRBV20-1 SARPTDTAKNIQY
TRBJ1-1 NA TRBV15 ATTAGGENTEAF
TRBJ1-1 medium-sized TRBV9 ASSARGNGNTEAF
TRBJ2-3 NA TRBV30 AWTLGGGWADTQY
TRBJ1-2 NA TRBV2 ASSGTGQVGYT
TRBJ2-1 many TRBV4-3 ASSPRLAGGGDEQF
TRBJ2-6 many TRBV4-2 ASSPSGLDSGANVLT
TRBJ2-3 few TRBV19 ASSRGVWADTQY
TRBJ2-2 NA TRBV11-1 ASSRQGNTGELF
TRBJ1-1 medium-sized TRBV28 ASRAGTANTEAF
TRBJ2-7 few TRBV20-1 SASPSLRTGGYEQY
TRBJ2-3 NA TRBV6-5 ASSALATDTQY
TRBJ2-5 many TRBV28 ASSSDRAQETQY
TRBJ2-1 many TRBV30 AWSTVAGSEQF
TRBJ2-4 few TRBV7-9 ASSLGSLGLAKNIQY
TRBJ1-2 NA TRBV7-9 ASSLTGIYGYT
TRBJ1-1 many TRBV5-4 ASSIHLNTEAF
TRBJ2-1 many TRBV9 ASSVDEAGWNEQF
TRBJ1-1 many TRBV21-1 ASSKELTSMWTEAF
TRBJ1-5 few TRBV5-6 ASSSQGAGQPQH
TRBJ1-2 NA TRBV6-2/TRBV6-3 ASSYSGSLYGYT
TRBJ2-7 many TRBV10-1 ASSESNLGVYEQY
TRBJ2-4 NA TRBV29-1 SVALAGGADAKNIQY
TRBJ1-1 NA TRBV20-1 SAWGPAEAF
TRBJ1-1 many TRBV30 AWSAHKNTEAF
TRBJ1-5 few TRBV5-6 ASSTGGGANQPQH
TRBJ2-5 many TRBV7-9 ASSLPPLGKETQY
TRBJ2-7 many TRBV5-1 ASSIGQGTYEQY
TRBJ1-5 medium-sized TRBV20-1 SAQAPSGGNQPQH
TRBJ2-1 NA TRBV10-3 AISGLAGNNEQF
TRBJ1-5 many TRBV27 ASSLSRSVQGRSNQPQH
TRBJ2-7 many TRBV20-1 SAAGASSSYEQY
TRBJ2-1 few TRBV19 ASSTFGQGRGEQF
TRBJ2-1 many TRBV7-2 ASSLAGDSPYNEQF
TRBJ2-3 NA TRBV3-1 ASSPSGGASDTQY
TRBJ2-1 many TRBV6-5 ASSYRSQDYNEQF
TRBJ2-5 NA TRBV25-1 ASSDPPGAQETQY
TRBJ2-7 few TRBV10-3 ATTGQAQEQY
TRBJ2-7 NA TRBV3-1 ASSQEWTGSYEQY
TRBJ1-5 many TRBV15 ATSRDWTGSNQPQH
TRBJ2-3 NA TRBV11-2 ASSNGEGVTDTQY
TRBJ1-1 many TRBV5-5 ASSSPTMNTEAF
TRBJ2-1 many TRBV11-2 ASSSSRQGSLNEQF
TRBJ1-1 many TRBV29-1 SACQENAEAF
TRBJ1-6 many TRBV20-1 SAREGDGWTPLH
TRBJ2-3 many TRBV6-4 ASSEAGGRGTDTQY
TRBJ1-1 few TRBV11-1 ASEENTEAF
TRBJ2-7 many TRBV11-2 ASSLTSGTFNEQY
TRBJ2-3 many TRBV20-1 SARGGTDTQY